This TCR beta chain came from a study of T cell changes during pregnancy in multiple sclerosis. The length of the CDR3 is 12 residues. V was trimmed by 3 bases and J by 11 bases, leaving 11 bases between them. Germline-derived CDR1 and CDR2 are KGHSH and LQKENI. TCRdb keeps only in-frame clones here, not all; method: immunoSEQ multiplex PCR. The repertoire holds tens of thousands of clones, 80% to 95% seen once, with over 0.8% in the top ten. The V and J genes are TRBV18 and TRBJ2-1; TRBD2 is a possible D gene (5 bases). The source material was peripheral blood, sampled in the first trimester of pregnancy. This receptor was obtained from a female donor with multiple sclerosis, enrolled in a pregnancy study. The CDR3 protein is CASSPRGRQQFF. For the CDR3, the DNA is TGTGCCAGCTCACCTCGGGGTAGACAGCAGTTCTTC.